One and the same sample provided the 10 T cell receptor beta chains below, sequenced in a study of T cells in Graves' hyperthyroidism and ophthalmopathy. Amplification yielded TCR beta CDR3 regions, with RNA transcripts as the source. An initial round of RT-PCR targeting the TCR CDR3 relied on the HTBI primer set. TCRdb reprocessed the multiplex PCR reads with MiXCR, giving one entry per CDR3 protein. The sample shows some 420,000 distinct CDR3 sequences, approximately 15% of them seen only once. The material sequenced was blood. These TCRs come from a woman aged 18-35 years with Graves' hyperthyroidism.

This clonotype appeared a few times. The genes are TRBV28 and TRBJ1-6; no clear D gene. Trimming took 8 bases from V and 0 from J, leaving 11 bases between them. The CDR3 runs to 15 residues. Germline V gene data show CDR1 as MDHEN and CDR2 as SYDVKM. This CDR3 is CASDYSSSYNSPLHF. In DNA form, the CDR3 reads TGTGCCAGCGACTACTCCAGCTCCTATAATTCACCCCTCCACTTT.

The chain employs TRBV25-1 and TRBJ2-5; D gene uncertain. The V and J ends lost 2 bases and 2 bases respectively, with 12 bases between them. The CDR3 totals 15 residues. Germline V gene lookup returns CDR1 MGHDK and CDR2 SYGVNS. Here the CDR3 reads CASSENVATQETQYF. DNA for the CDR3: TGTGCCAGCAGTGAAAACGTCGCGACACAAGAGACCCAGTACTTC.

With regard to this clonotype: The final CDR3 position lacks the conserved phenylalanine or tryptophan, pointing to a likely read error. The genes are TRBV10-3 and TRBJ2-7, with D perhaps given as TRBD1 or TRBD2 (5 bases each). Trimming stripped 0 bases from V and 3 bases from J, with 15 bases between. Germline lookup yields CDR1 ENHRY and CDR2 SYGVKD. CDR3 size: 16 residues. The CDR3 reads CAISESGRGVRYEQYL. The DNA for the CDR3 is TGTGCCATCAGTGAGTCAGGCAGAGGGGTTCGCTACGAGCAGTACTTA.

This clonotype has a count of ten or more. The rearrangement joins TRBV7-2 to TRBJ2-7, with 9 bases fitting TRBD2. V was pared by 2 bases and J by 4 bases, with 12 bases of the junction left unmatched. The CDR3 runs to 17 residues. CDR1 and CDR2 from the germline V gene are SGHTA and FQGNSA. The chain's CDR3 is CASSLRPTSGGIYEQYF. DNA for the CDR3: TGTGCCAGCAGCTTAAGGCCGACTAGCGGAGGGATATACGAGCAGTACTTC.

The gene calls are TRBV10-3 and TRBJ1-5; the match to TRBD1 covers 7 bases. The germline V gene encodes CDR1 ENHRY and CDR2 SYGVKD. The CDR3 length is 13 residues. V gave up 7 bases and J gave up 5 bases; unmatched junction bases: 5. CDR3 loop: CAIKRGQDQPQHF. CDR3 nucleotides: TGTGCCATCAAGAGGGGGCAGGATCAGCCCCAGCATTTT.

This clonotype was seen at least ten times. For the CDR3, the DNA is TGTGCCAGCAGCTTAGATGCCGGCGGGTACGAGCAGTACTTC. It translates to CASSLDAGGYEQYF. V gene TRBV7-2 combines with J gene TRBJ2-7; tentatively, D is TRBD2 (5 bases). The V end lost 1 base, the J end lost 4 bases, and 11 bases lay between the germline ends. There are 14 residues in the CDR3. Germline lookup yields CDR1 SGHTA and CDR2 FQGNSA.

Ten or more counts support this clonotype. The chain recombines TRBV7-2 with TRBJ2-7, with TRBD2 identical over 11 bases. The germline V gene encodes CDR1 SGHTA and CDR2 FQGNSA. V was clipped by 5 bases and J by 1 base; unmatched bases: 7. CDR3 length: 16 residues. The CDR3 DNA reads TGTGCCAGCAGCGTAACCGGGACTAGCGGATCCTACGAGCAGTACTTC. Translated: CASSVTGTSGSYEQYF.

This clonotype has just a few counts. The CDR3 region has the DNA TGTGCCAGCAGTGCCCACAGGGGCACTGAAGCTTTCTTT. Translating it yields CASSAHRGTEAFF. The gene calls are TRBV6-4 and TRBJ1-1, with TRBD1 matching 7 bases. V shed 4 bases and J 4 bases; nucleotides not matched to a gene: 3. In germline, CDR1 is MRHNA, CDR2 SNTAGT. The CDR3 loop spans 13 amino acids.

This clonotype was detected only a few times. The gene calls are TRBV20-1 and TRBJ2-7, with TRBD1 identical over 10 bases. J gave up 4 bases and V 4 bases, and 4 bases lay outside the gene matches. This CDR3 has 13 residues. CDR1 and CDR2 from the germline V gene are DFQATT and SNEGSKA (reference sequence). The CDR3 sequence: CSATWDRGYEQYF. The DNA for the CDR3 is TGCAGTGCTACATGGGACAGGGGTTACGAGCAGTACTTC.

This clonotype was observed at least ten times. The gene calls are TRBV28 and TRBJ1-2; D not certain. V was shortened by 6 bases and J by 8 bases, with 7 bases between the two germline ends. Germline CDR1 is MDHEN and CDR2 is SYDVKM. CDR3 length equals 10 residues. The CDR3 loop is CASRRGGYTF. In nucleotides, the CDR3 is TGTGCCAGCAGGCGCGGCGGCTACACCTTC.